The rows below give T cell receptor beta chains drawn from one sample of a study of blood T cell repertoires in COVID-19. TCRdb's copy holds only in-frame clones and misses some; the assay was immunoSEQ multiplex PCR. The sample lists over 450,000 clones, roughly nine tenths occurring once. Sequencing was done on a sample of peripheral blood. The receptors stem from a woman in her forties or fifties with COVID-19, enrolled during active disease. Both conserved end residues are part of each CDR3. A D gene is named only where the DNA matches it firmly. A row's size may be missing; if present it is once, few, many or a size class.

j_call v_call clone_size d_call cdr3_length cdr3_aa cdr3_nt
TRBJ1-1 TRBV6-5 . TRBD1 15 CASSYSRDRGAEAFF TGTGCCAGCAGTTACTCTAGAGACAGGGGCGCTGAAGCTTTCTTT
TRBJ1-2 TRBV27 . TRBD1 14 CASSPQTGLVGYTF TGTGCCAGCAGTCCGCAGACAGGGCTGGTTGGCTACACCTTC
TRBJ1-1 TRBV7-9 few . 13 CASSFSSGSGAFF TGTGCCAGCAGCTTCTCTTCGGGGAGTGGAGCTTTCTTT
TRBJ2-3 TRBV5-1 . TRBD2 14 CASGEGGGAGTQYF TGCGCCAGCGGCGAAGGCGGGGGGGCCGGTACGCAGTATTTT
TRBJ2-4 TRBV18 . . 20 CASSPNIFKEPFLAKNIQYF TGTGCCAGCTCACCTAATATATTCAAGGAGCCCTTCCTAGCCAAAAACATTCAGTACTTC
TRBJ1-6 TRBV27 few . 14 CASSFAGDNSPLHF TGTGCCAGCAGTTTTGCAGGGGACAATTCACCCCTCCACTTT
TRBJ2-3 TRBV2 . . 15 CASSEVELTTDTQYF TGTGCCAGCAGTGAAGTTGAACTAACAACAGATACGCAGTATTTT
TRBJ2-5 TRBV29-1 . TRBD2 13 CSVDGGLQETQYF TGCAGCGTTGACGGGGGACTACAAGAGACCCAGTACTTC
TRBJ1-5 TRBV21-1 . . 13 CARRAISNQPQHF TGTGCCCGGCGGGCAATTAGCAATCAGCCCCAGCATTTT
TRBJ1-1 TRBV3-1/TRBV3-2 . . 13 CASSQRGYTEAFF TGTGCCAGCAGCCAAAGGGGGTACACTGAAGCTTTCTTT
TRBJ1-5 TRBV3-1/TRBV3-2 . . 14 CASSQDLVNQPQHF TGTGCCAGCAGCCAAGATTTAGTCAATCAGCCCCAGCATTTT
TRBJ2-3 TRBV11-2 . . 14 CASSLQQGSDTQYF TGTGCCAGCAGCTTACAGCAGGGGTCCGATACGCAGTATTTT
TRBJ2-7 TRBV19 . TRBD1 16 CASSISAGQGWYEQYF TGTGCCAGTAGTATCTCCGCTGGACAGGGGTGGTACGAGCAGTACTTC
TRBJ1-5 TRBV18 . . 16 CASSPRGPTTGQPQHF TGTGCCAGCTCACCAAGGGGACCGACCACAGGGCAGCCCCAGCATTTT
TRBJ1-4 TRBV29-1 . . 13 CSVEEGSMEKLFF TGCAGCGTTGAAGAAGGGAGTATGGAAAAACTGTTTTTT
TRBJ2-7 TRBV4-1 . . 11 CASSQDAKQYF TGCGCCAGCAGCCAAGACGCTAAGCAGTACTTC
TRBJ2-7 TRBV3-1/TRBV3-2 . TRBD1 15 CASSFGQGAAYEQYF TGTGCCAGCAGCTTCGGACAGGGGGCGGCCTACGAGCAGTACTTC
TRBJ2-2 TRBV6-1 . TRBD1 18 CASSGPKGRQGYTGELFF TGTGCCAGCAGTGGTCCCAAGGGGCGACAGGGTTACACCGGGGAGCTGTTTTTT
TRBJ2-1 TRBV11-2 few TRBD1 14 CASSPRTGGNEQFF TGTGCCAGCAGCCCTCGGACAGGGGGCAATGAGCAGTTCTTC
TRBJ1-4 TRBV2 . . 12 CASSDGEGKLFF TGTGCCAGCAGTGACGGGGAGGGAAAACTGTTTTTT
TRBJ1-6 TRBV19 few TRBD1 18 CASSIVNPQTGGNSPLHF TGTGCCAGTAGTATTGTAAACCCCCAAACAGGGGGTAATTCACCCCTCCACTTT